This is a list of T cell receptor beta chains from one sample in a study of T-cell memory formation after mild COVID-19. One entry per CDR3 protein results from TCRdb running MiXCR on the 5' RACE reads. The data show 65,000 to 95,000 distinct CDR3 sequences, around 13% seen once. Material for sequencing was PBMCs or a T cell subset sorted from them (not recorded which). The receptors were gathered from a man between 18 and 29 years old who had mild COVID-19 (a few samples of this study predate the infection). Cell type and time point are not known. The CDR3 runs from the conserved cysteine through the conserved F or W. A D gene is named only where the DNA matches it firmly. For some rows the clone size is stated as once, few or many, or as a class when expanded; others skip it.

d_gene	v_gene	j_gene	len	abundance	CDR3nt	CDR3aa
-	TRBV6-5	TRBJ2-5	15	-	TGTGCCAGCAGTTTTACCGGGGCTTCTCAAGAGACCCAGTACTTC	CASSFTGASQETQYF
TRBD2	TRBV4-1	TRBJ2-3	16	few	TGCGCCAGCAGCCAGGTAGCGGGGGGGCATACAGATACGCAGTATTTT	CASSQVAGGHTDTQYF
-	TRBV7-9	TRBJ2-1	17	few	TGTGCCAGCAGCTTCGATGGGCGGGGGCGCATCTACAATGAGCAGTTCTTC	CASSFDGRGRIYNEQFF
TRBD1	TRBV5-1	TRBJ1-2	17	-	TGCGCCAGCAGCTTGGCCCACAGGGGCAAAGCTAACTATGGCTACACCTTC	CASSLAHRGKANYGYTF
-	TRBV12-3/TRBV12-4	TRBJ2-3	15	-	TGTGCCAGCAGTCCCGGGACCCAATCCACAGATACGCAGTATTTT	CASSPGTQSTDTQYF
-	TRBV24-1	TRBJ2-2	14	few	TGTGCCACTAGGGCGGCAGGGCACACCGGGGAGCTGTTTTTT	CATRAAGHTGELFF
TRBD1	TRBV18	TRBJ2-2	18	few	TGTGCCAGCTCACCATCGACAGGGGCCAGAAAGGACACCGGGGAGCTGTTTTTT	CASSPSTGARKDTGELFF
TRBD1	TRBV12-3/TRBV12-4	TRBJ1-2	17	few	TGTGCCAGCAGTACCGATCCGGTGGGACAGGGGACCTATGGCTACACCTTC	CASSTDPVGQGTYGYTF
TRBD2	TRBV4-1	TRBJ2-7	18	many	TGCGCCAGCAGCCCAGGGACTAGCGGGGGCCCTAGCTCCTACGAGCAGTACTTC	CASSPGTSGGPSSYEQYF
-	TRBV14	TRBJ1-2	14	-	TGTGCCAGCGACCACAGGGTTTCAACCGATGGCTACACCTTC	CASDHRVSTDGYTF
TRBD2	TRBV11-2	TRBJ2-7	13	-	TGTGCCAGCAGCCACACTAGCGGGGTCGAGCAGTACTTC	CASSHTSGVEQYF
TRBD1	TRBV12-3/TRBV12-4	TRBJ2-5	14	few	TGTGCCAGCAGCTCGACAGGGGGGCAAGAGACCCAGTACTTC	CASSSTGGQETQYF
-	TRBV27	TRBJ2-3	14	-	TGTGCCAGCAGTTTATCTTATCCCACAGATACGCAGTATTTT	CASSLSYPTDTQYF
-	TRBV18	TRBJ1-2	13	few	TGTGCCAGCGCGACGGCGGGGGGCTCTGGCTACACCTTC	CASATAGGSGYTF
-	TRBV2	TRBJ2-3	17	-	TGTGCCAGCAGCATGGGTATCGGGGACGGAAGCACAGATACGCAGTATTTT	CASSMGIGDGSTDTQYF
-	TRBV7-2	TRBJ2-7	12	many	TGTGCCAGCAGCGCGTGGGGTTACGAGCAGTACTTC	CASSAWGYEQYF
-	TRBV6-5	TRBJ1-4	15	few	TGTGCCAGCAGTTACTCGACGGGGGGGAATGAAAAACTGTTTTTT	CASSYSTGGNEKLFF
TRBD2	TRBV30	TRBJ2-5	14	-	TGTGCCTGGAGTAGGGCTAGCGGGGCAGAGACCCAGTACTTC	CAWSRASGAETQYF
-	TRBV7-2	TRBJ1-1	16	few	TGTGCCAGCAGCTTAGCCCCGGGACGGATGAACACTGAAGCTTTCTTT	CASSLAPGRMNTEAFF
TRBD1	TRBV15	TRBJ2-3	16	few	TGTGCCACCAGCAACCTGGGACAGGGCATCACAGATACGCAGTATTTT	CATSNLGQGITDTQYF
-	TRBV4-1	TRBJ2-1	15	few	TGCGCCAGCAGCCAAGAGAGTACAGCATTTATTGGGCAGTTCTTC	CASSQESTAFIGQFF
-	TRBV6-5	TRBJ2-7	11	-	TGTGCCAGCAGGCAGGGTCTCGAGCAGTACTTC	CASRQGLEQYF
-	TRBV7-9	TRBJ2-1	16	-	TGTGCCAGCAGCTTATTGGGGGATACCTCCTACAATGAGCAGTTCTTC	CASSLLGDTSYNEQFF
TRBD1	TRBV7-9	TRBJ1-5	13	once	TGTGCCAGCAGTAGACAGGGTTTTTCGCCCCAGCATTTT	CASSRQGFSPQHF
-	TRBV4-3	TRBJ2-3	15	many	TGCGCCAGCAGCCATGGGGACACGAATGAAGATACGCAGTATTTT	CASSHGDTNEDTQYF
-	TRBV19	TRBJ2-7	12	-	TGTGCCAGTAGTCTCGGCGCGAACGAGCAGTACTTC	CASSLGANEQYF
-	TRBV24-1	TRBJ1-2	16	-	TGTGCCACCAGTGATTATGGGCAGGGCGTCGGCTATGGCTACACCTTC	CATSDYGQGVGYGYTF
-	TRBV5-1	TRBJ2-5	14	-	TGCGCCAGCAGCTCCTACGGGAGCCAAGAGACCCAGTACTTC	CASSSYGSQETQYF
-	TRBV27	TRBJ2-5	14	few	TGTGCCAGCACTTCGTATCGGGAACAAGAGACCCAGTACTTC	CASTSYREQETQYF
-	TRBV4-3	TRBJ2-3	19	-	TGCGCCAGCAGCCGCGTTTGGCGACACGGGACACTGAGCACAGATACGCAGTATTTT	CASSRVWRHGTLSTDTQYF
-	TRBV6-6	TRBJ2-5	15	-	TGTGCCAGCAGTCAGACAGTGGTAGTTAGGGAGACCCAGTACTTC	CASSQTVVVRETQYF
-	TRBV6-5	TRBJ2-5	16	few	TGTGCCAGCAGTTACTATCGCGGGGGCCCTCGGGAGACCCAGTACTTC	CASSYYRGGPRETQYF
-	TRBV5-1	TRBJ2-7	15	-	TGCGCCAGCAGCCCGACCGGGACAAAATCCTACGAGCAGTACTTC	CASSPTGTKSYEQYF
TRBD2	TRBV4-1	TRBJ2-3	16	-	TGCGCCAGCAGCCAAGGGACTAGGGTCGGAGCAGATACGCAGTATTTT	CASSQGTRVGADTQYF
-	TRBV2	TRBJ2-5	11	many	TGTGCCAGCGACGGAGGGGAGACCCAGTACTTC	CASDGGETQYF
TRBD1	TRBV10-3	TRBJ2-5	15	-	TGTGCCATCAGTGCTGGACAGGGGTCGCGGGAGACCCAGTACTTC	CAISAGQGSRETQYF
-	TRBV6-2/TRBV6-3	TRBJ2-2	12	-	TGTGCCAGCAGTTATCACGCCGGGGAGCTGTTTTTT	CASSYHAGELFF
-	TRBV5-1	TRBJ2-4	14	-	TGCGCCAGCAGCTCAGGGACATCAGGAGACATTCAGTACTTC	CASSSGTSGDIQYF
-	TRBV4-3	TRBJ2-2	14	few	TGCGCCAGCAGCCAAGGAGGTCCCCCCGGGGAGCTGTTTTTT	CASSQGGPPGELFF
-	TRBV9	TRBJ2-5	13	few	TGTGCCAGCAGCGTATGGGGAGGAGAGACCCAGTACTTC	CASSVWGGETQYF
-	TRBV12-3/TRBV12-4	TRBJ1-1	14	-	TGTGCCAGCAGTCGCCGAGGGGCGTACACTGAAGCTTTCTTT	CASSRRGAYTEAFF
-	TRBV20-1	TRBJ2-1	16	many	TGCAGTGCTAGAGATCGGGCGGGACTCCTTACCAATGAGCAGTTCTTC	CSARDRAGLLTNEQFF
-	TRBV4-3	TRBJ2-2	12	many	TGCGCCAGCAGCCAAGGCTCCGGGGAGCTGTTTTTT	CASSQGSGELFF
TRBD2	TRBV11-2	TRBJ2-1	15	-	TGTGCCAGCAGCCCTACCTGGACTAGCAACAATGAGCAGTTCTTC	CASSPTWTSNNEQFF
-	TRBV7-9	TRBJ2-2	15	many	TGTGCCAGCAGCTCATTACGTAGGGGCTCCGGGGAGCTGTTTTTT	CASSSLRRGSGELFF
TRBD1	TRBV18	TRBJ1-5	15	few	TGTGCCAGCTCACCACGACAGGGGAGGAATCAGCCCCAGCATTTT	CASSPRQGRNQPQHF
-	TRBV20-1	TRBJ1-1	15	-	TGCAGTGCTAGAGATCAGGAGGGGTGGAACACTGAAGCTTTCTTT	CSARDQEGWNTEAFF
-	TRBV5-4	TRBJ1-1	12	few	TGTGCCAGCAGGGTGGGATCCACTGAAGCTTTCTTT	CASRVGSTEAFF
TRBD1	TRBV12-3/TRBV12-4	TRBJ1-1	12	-	TGTGCCAGCAGTACAGGGGTGCCTGAAGCTTTCTTT	CASSTGVPEAFF